This T cell receptor (beta chain) was sequenced during a study of T cells after posttransplantation cyclophosphamide. Points from the study as a whole: Donor-recipient repertoire similarity was low at 1-2 months, rising over year one. Blood and skin or GI T cell repertoires showed limited TRB overlap. After PTCy, TRB diversity resembled that of CNI/methotrexate controls.

Using immunoSEQ multiplex PCR, the repertoire was profiled, and TCRdb retains in-frame clones only, with some absent. This sample has about 30,000 clones, each found more than once. Germline V CDR1 and CDR2: MRHNA, SNTAGT. V dropped 2 bases and J dropped 5 bases, with 12 bases sitting between them. The CDR3 covers 14 residues. This clone was recorded many times. Antigen unknown. Peripheral blood was collected from the related graft donor on the marrow donation day. Material for sequencing was PBMCs. The chain couples TRBV6-4 to TRBJ1-1; D perhaps matches TRBD1 (5 bases). This TCR derives from a woman aged 55-69 years in good health, CMV-negative, and a related stem cell transplant donor. CDR3 in amino acids: CASSDTSKGTEAFF. The CDR3 coding sequence is TGTGCCAGCAGTGACACCTCGAAGGGGACTGAAGCTTTCTTT.